What follows are 25 T cell receptor beta chains derived from one specimen sequenced in a study of cytomegalovirus exposure and HLA in healthy donors. Only in-frame clones appear in the TCRdb table, and some are missing; sequencing was by immunoSEQ multiplex PCR. The table includes approximately 100,000 clones, approximately 94% detected once. Sequencing was performed on PBMCs. The receptors come from a woman between 25 and 40 years old in good health and CMV-seropositive.

The chain joins TRBV5-4 to TRBJ2-7, with D possibly matching TRBD1 (6 bases). Germline assignment: CDR1 SGHNT and CDR2 YYREEE (reference sequence). Trimming removed 6 bases from V and 0 bases from J, with 13 bases in between. The CDR3 is 14 amino acids. The CDR3 nucleotides read TGTGCCAGCAACCGGGACACCAGCTCCTACGAGCAGTACTTC. This gives the protein CASNRDTSSYEQYF. Variable domain in full (rest from reference TRBV5-4 and TRBJ2-7): ETGVTQSPTHLIKTRGQQVTLRCSSQSGHNTVSWYQQALGQGPQFIFQYYREEENGRGNFPPRFSGLQFPNYSSELNVNALELDDSALYLCASNRDTSSYEQYFGPGTRLTVT.

The chain carries TRBV7-9 and TRBJ2-3; 9 nucleotides align to TRBD2. Germline-derived CDR1 and CDR2 are SEHNR and FQNEAQ (reference sequence). J lost 0 bases, V lost 2 bases, and 12 bases had no gene match. The CDR3 has 19 residues. The CDR3 reads CASSLRGGSGSVSTDTQYF. CDR3 sequence (DNA): TGTGCCAGCAGCTTAAGAGGTGGTAGCGGGAGTGTCAGCACAGATACGCAGTATTTT.

This rearrangement joins TRBV13 to TRBJ2-7, with TRBD1 matching 7 bases. The junction had 7 bases not matched to a gene; V was cut back by 4 bases and J by 4 bases. The CDR3 length is 14 residues. CDR1 is PRHDT and CDR2 is FYEKMQ in the germline V gene (reference sequence). In DNA form, the CDR3 reads TGTGCCAGCAGCTCAGACAGGGCAAGTTACGAGCAGTACTTC. Translated, it gives CASSSDRASYEQYF. The complete variable domain, with remaining parts taken from reference TRBV13 and TRBJ2-7, reads AAGVIQSPRHLIKEKRETATLKCYPIPRHDTVYWYQQGPGQDPQFLISFYEKMQSDKGSIPDRFSAQQFSDYHSELNMSSLELGDSALYFCASSSDRASYEQYFGPGTRLTVT.

The chain carries TRBV7-2 and TRBJ2-7; no definite D call. Germline CDR1 SGHTA, CDR2 FQGNSA. The CDR3 is 14 residues long. V gave up 3 bases and J gave up 1 base, with 10 bases separating them. DNA for the CDR3: TGTGCCAGCAGCTTTGACAAAATATCCTACGAGCAGTACTTC. Residues: CASSFDKISYEQYF.

The rearrangement links TRBV28 to TRBJ1-3; perhaps TRBD1 as D (5 bases). The V end lost 7 bases, the J end lost 3 bases, and 10 bases lay between the germline ends. CDR3 size: 13 residues. Germline CDR1 is MDHEN and CDR2 is SYDVKM. The CDR3 DNA follows: TGTGCCAGCACCAGGGTGAATGGAAACACCATATATTTT. Residues: CASTRVNGNTIYF.

The chain joins TRBV7-2 to TRBJ2-1, with TRBD2 identical over 7 bases. CDR1 is SGHTA, CDR2 FQGNSA, per germline. The CDR3 runs to 16 residues. Trimming cost V 0 bases and J 0 bases; bases outside gene matches: 2. The CDR3 reads CASSLAASGSYNEQFF. The DNA of the CDR3 is TGTGCCAGCAGCTTAGCGGCTAGCGGCTCCTACAATGAGCAGTTCTTC.

This chain joins TRBV6-5 and TRBJ2-5; 9 nucleotides agree with TRBD1. The CDR3 sequence is 15 residues long. Germline CDR1 and CDR2: MNHEY and SVGAGI. V was clipped by 2 bases and J by 5 bases; unmatched bases: 6. The CDR3 nucleotides read TGTGCCAGCAGTTACAGAACAGGGGGCGGGGAGACCCAGTACTTC. Protein: CASSYRTGGGETQYF.

This chain joins TRBV7-9 and TRBJ2-5; TRBD1 aligns across 9 bases. J was trimmed by 3 bases and V by 2 bases; bases with no gene match: 7. Germline V gene sequence: CDR1 SEHNR, CDR2 FQNEAQ (reference sequence). CDR3 length equals 16 residues. The CDR3 DNA reads as TGTGCCAGCAGCTTACTCGGACAGGGGATCGAAGAGACCCAGTACTTC. This gives the protein CASSLLGQGIEETQYF.

This clone is a singleton in its sample. V is TRBV5-1 and J is TRBJ2-7, with 8 bases identical to TRBD2. J lost 5 bases, V lost 4 bases, and 8 bases had no gene match. Germline V gene sequence: CDR1 SGHRS, CDR2 YFSETQ. The CDR3 loop spans 14 amino acids. CDR3 loop: CASSQSGSRNEQYF. As DNA, the CDR3 is TGCGCCAGCAGCCAGAGCGGGAGCCGCAACGAGCAGTACTTC.

The V call is TRBV28, the J call TRBJ2-3; TRBD2 matches 9 bases. Germline CDR1 and CDR2: MDHEN and SYDVKM. The CDR3 sequence is 21 residues long. Unmatched junction bases numbered 22, after V lost 6 bases and J lost 0 bases. Here the CDR3 DNA reads TGTGCCAGCAGCACTGACCGGGGTAGCGGGAGAGGAAGACCTAGCACAGATACGCAGTATTTT. Translating it yields CASSTDRGSGRGRPSTDTQYF.

This CDR3 reads CAWSGRGGNQPQHF. CDR3 nucleotides: TGTGCCTGGAGTGGGCGGGGGGGCAATCAGCCCCAGCATTTT. This rearrangement joins TRBV30 to TRBJ1-5; D may be TRBD1 (5 bases). The CDR3 is made up of 14 amino acids. CDR1 is GTSNPN, CDR2 SVGIG, per germline (reference sequence). Trimming left V 1 base short and J 2 bases short, with 9 bases between.

The J gene is TRBJ2-1, the V gene TRBV14; the match to TRBD2 covers 8 bases. CDR1 and CDR2 (germline): SGHDN, FVKESK. The length of the CDR3 is 16 residues. V shed 4 bases and J 8 bases; nucleotides not matched to a gene: 13. The CDR3 bases are TGTGCCAGCAGCCCCTTGAAGACAGCGGGAGTCGATGAGCAGTTCTTC. As protein: CASSPLKTAGVDEQFF. Full variable domain (missing parts from reference TRBV14 and TRBJ2-1): EAGVTQFPSHSVIEKGQTVTLRCDPISGHDNLYWYRRVMGKEIKFLLHFVKESKQDESGMPNNRFLAERTGGTYSTLKVQPAELEDSGVYFCASSPLKTAGVDEQFFGPGTRLTVL.

The chain combines TRBV7-9 with TRBJ1-1; no reliable D call. This CDR3 contains 14 residues. CDR1 SEHNR and CDR2 FQNEAQ come from the germline V gene (reference sequence). Trimming took off 5 bases at V and 1 base at J, with 11 bases between the two ends. CDR3 sequence (DNA): TGTGCCAGCAGCACGCCGGGAACGAACACTGAAGCTTTCTTT. It yields the protein CASSTPGTNTEAFF.

This chain connects TRBV2 to TRBJ2-5, with D possibly matching TRBD2 (6 bases). This CDR3 comprises 15 residues. Looked up from germline, CDR1 is SNHLY and CDR2 is FYNNEI. The V end lost 4 bases, the J end lost 1 base, and 13 bases lay between the germline ends. CDR3: CASSARRGTQETQYF. CDR3 coding DNA: TGTGCCAGCAGTGCCCGGCGGGGTACCCAAGAGACCCAGTACTTC.

The CDR3: CASSLGRGQNPSGNTIYF. CDR3 coding DNA: TGTGCCAGCAGCTTAGGCAGGGGCCAAAATCCCTCTGGAAACACCATATATTTT. V usage is TRBV7-8 and J usage is TRBJ1-3, with D possibly matching TRBD1 (6 bases). This CDR3 spans 18 amino acids. CDR1 and CDR2 from the germline V gene are SGHVS and FQNEAQ. The germline V and J ends were trimmed by 1 base and 0 bases, with 16 bases remaining between them.

V usage is TRBV30 and J usage is TRBJ1-2; D uncertain. Germline assignment: CDR1 GTSNPN and CDR2 SVGIG (reference sequence). The CDR3 length is 13 residues. V was trimmed by 3 bases and J by 7 bases, leaving 15 bases between them. CDR3 DNA: TGTGCCTGGAGCTTGGAGGGAGACTCTGGCTACACCTTC. Its translation is CAWSLEGDSGYTF.

This chain uses TRBV13 with TRBJ2-3; D perhaps matches TRBD1 (7 bases). This CDR3 comprises 15 residues. Per germline, CDR1 PRHDT and CDR2 FYEKMQ (reference sequence). V lost 3 bases and J lost 2, with 12 bases in between. CDR3 residues: CASSFQGGPTDTQYF. The CDR3 DNA reads as TGTGCCAGCAGCTTCCAGGGGGGACCCACAGATACGCAGTATTTT.

J is TRBJ2-7 and V is TRBV5-1; the match to TRBD2 covers 16 bases. The V and J ends lost 4 bases and 1 base, in that order; junction bases with no gene match: 8. The CDR3 is 18 residues long. Germline loops: CDR1 SGHRS, CDR2 YFSETQ. For the CDR3, the DNA is TGCGCCAGCAGCCCGGGACTAGCGGGAGGGTTCGGGTCCTACGAGCAGTACTTC. Translated, it gives CASSPGLAGGFGSYEQYF.

This clone was picked up a small number of times. The rearrangement joins TRBV27 to TRBJ2-1; maybe TRBD1 (5 bases). The CDR3 contains 13 residues. The V gene lost 0 bases and the J gene lost 6 bases, with 6 bases spanning the gap. Germline V lookup: CDR1 MNHEY, CDR2 SMNVEV (reference sequence). In nucleotides, the CDR3 is TGTGCCAGCAGTTTATCTAGGGGCAATGAGCAGTTCTTC. Its translation: CASSLSRGNEQFF.

This clone was seen once. The chain links TRBV9 to TRBJ2-7, with 11 bases lining up with TRBD1. This CDR3 is 14 amino acids long. Germline assignment: CDR1 SGDLS and CDR2 YYNGEE. V lost 3 bases and J lost 7; bases outside the gene matches: 6. In nucleotides, the CDR3 is TGTGCCAGCAGCGCCAGGACAGGGGGCGGAGAGCAGTACTTC. Translating gives CASSARTGGGEQYF.

The chain combines TRBV5-1 with TRBJ1-1; weak D call: TRBD1 (6 bases). Per the germline V gene, CDR1 is SGHRS and CDR2 is YFSETQ. V was clipped by 0 bases and J by 8 bases, with 17 bases between them. The CDR3 is 15 amino acids. As DNA, the CDR3 is TGCGCCAGCAGCTTGGCCTCCGGGACAACGTCCGAAGCTTTCTTT. As protein: CASSLASGTTSEAFF.

This chain connects TRBV25-1 to TRBJ2-5; TRBD1 matches 8 bases. The CDR3 loop spans 18 amino acids. Germline V gene data show CDR1 as MGHDK and CDR2 as SYGVNS. Trimming removed 5 bases from V and 4 bases from J; junction bases left unmatched: 18. CDR3 bases: TGTGCCAGCAGTCCGGCAGGGGGCGCGTTCGAGATCGGAGAGACCCAGTACTTC. Its protein is CASSPAGGAFEIGETQYF.

To note about this clone: An end of the junction does not agree with germline; a read error may underlie this. V is TRBV19 and J is TRBJ1-1; D not certain. The CDR3 sequence is 13 residues long. Per the germline V gene, CDR1 is LNHDA and CDR2 is SQIVND (reference sequence). The CDR3 loop is CASSITMNTEAFF. CDR3 nucleotides: TGTGCCAGCAGTATAACTATGAACACTGAAGCTTTCTTT. The full variable domain, in which reference TRBV19 and TRBJ1-1 provide the parts outside the CDR3, is DGGITQSPKYLFRKEGQNVTLSCEQNLNHDAMYWYRQDPGQGLRLIYYSQIVNDFQKGDIAEGYSVSREKKESFPLTVTSAQKNPTAFYLCASSITMNTEAFFGQGTRLTVV.

J is TRBJ1-1 and V is TRBV4-2, with unresolved D. Germline loops: CDR1 LGHNA, CDR2 YNFKEQ. The CDR3 sequence is 14 residues long. V was pared by 6 bases and J by 4 bases, with 15 bases between. The CDR3 sequence: CASRLRAAGTEAFF. The DNA for the CDR3 is TGTGCCAGCAGACTACGGGCCGCGGGCACTGAAGCTTTCTTT.

The gene calls are TRBV5-1 and TRBJ2-1, with 7 bases matching TRBD1. The CDR3 extends over 15 amino acids. V lost 5 bases and J lost 1; bases outside the gene matches: 6. Germline CDR1 SGHRS, CDR2 YFSETQ. The CDR3 loop is CASRSTGRSYNEQFF. The CDR3, as DNA: TGCGCCAGCAGATCGACAGGGCGGTCCTACAATGAGCAGTTCTTC.